This TCR beta chain was recorded in a study of ipilimumab plus nivolumab after autologous stem cell transplantation. Looking at the study overall: A median of roughly eight nivolumab and a few ipilimumab doses were given. Overall study results and limits: TCR repertoire, Treg phenotype and gut microbiota reportedly support more study of this approach.

Patients got ipilimumab 1 mg/kg beginning 14 to 28 days post-transplant. Dosing: nivolumab 3 mg/kg IV, weeks 1, 4, 7, 10, then every two weeks to week 26. The repertoire was sequenced with immunoSEQ multiplex PCR; TCRdb's copy has only in-frame clones and lacks some. The table records about 9,800 clones, approximately 70% of them present only once. V was cut by 2 bases and J by 2 bases, with 11 bases left in between. Germline V gene lookup returns CDR1 MNHNS and CDR2 SASEGT. The CDR3 extends over 15 amino acids. As concerns this clone: The antigen is not known.

V and J are TRBV6-1 and TRBJ2-3, with D possibly matching TRBD1 (5 bases). This receptor was obtained from a female donor with multiple myeloma. The sequences come from PBMCs, collected in a trial of ipilimumab plus nivolumab as post-transplant consolidation. This chain's CDR3 is CASSEWGDPTDTQYF. CDR3 nucleotides: TGTGCCAGCAGTGAATGGGGCGACCCCACAGATACGCAGTATTTT.